The 27 T cell receptor beta chains listed next were all sequenced from one sample in a study of cytomegalovirus exposure and HLA in healthy donors. PCR involved 60 Vbeta and 13 Jbeta primers. Generated by immunoSEQ multiplex PCR, the TCRdb table keeps only in-frame clones and is missing some. The sample consists of under 150,000 clones, roughly 80% of them appearing once. The sequencing input was PBMCs. These receptor sequences come from a woman in her 50s in good health and CMV-seronegative.

This chain uses TRBV15 with TRBJ2-2; 11 bases are shared with TRBD1. Losses at the gene ends were 4 bases for V and 4 bases for J; bases not matched to a gene: 8. The CDR3 contains 17 residues. Germline V gene lookup returns CDR1 LNHNV and CDR2 YYDKDF (reference sequence). CDR3 nucleotides: TGTGCCACCAGCATCCGGGACAGGGGGTTTAGCACCGGGGAGCTGTTTTTT. It encodes CATSIRDRGFSTGELFF.

This chain uses TRBV11-2 with TRBJ2-3; D not resolved. The CDR3 is made up of 14 amino acids. CDR1 is SGHAT and CDR2 is FQNNGV in the germline V gene. Trimming took 2 bases from V and 6 from J, leaving 12 bases between them. The CDR3 nucleotides are TGTGCCAGCAGCTTATTACAGCTCCGGGATACGCAGTATTTT. Amino acid sequence: CASSLLQLRDTQYF.

The chain couples TRBV4-2 to TRBJ2-5; tentative D call: TRBD2 (6 bases). V lost 3 bases, J lost 3 bases, and 11 bases lay in between. The CDR3 has 14 residues. Germline CDR1 reads LGHNA; CDR2 reads YNFKEQ. The CDR3 region has the DNA TGTGCCAGCAGCCAGACCGGGACTGAAGAGACCCAGTACTTC. This encodes CASSQTGTEETQYF.

This chain connects TRBV7-2 to TRBJ2-3; 8 nucleotides line up with TRBD2. V gave up 6 bases and J gave up 3 bases; unmatched junction bases: 5. Germline V gene lookup returns CDR1 SGHTA and CDR2 FQGNSA. The CDR3 spans 14 residues. CDR3: CASRPGGPTDTQYF. The CDR3 DNA follows: TGTGCCAGCAGACCGGGGGGGCCGACAGATACGCAGTATTTT.

The chain recombines TRBV18 with TRBJ1-6; the match to TRBD1 covers 8 bases. CDR1 KGHSH and CDR2 LQKENI come from the germline V gene. The ends lost 6 bases at V and 10 bases at J; junction bases unmatched: 8. The CDR3 covers 14 residues. The chain's CDR3 is CASSRGQGNSPLHF. The CDR3 region has the DNA TGTGCCAGCTCCAGGGGGCAGGGAAACTCACCCCTCCACTTT.

The genes are TRBV4-1 and TRBJ1-2; D not certain. This CDR3 has 15 amino acids. V gave up 0 bases and J gave up 8 bases, with 16 bases separating them. Germline V CDR1 and CDR2: MGHRA, YSYEKL. CDR3 protein: CASSQDEEAIWGYTF. For the CDR3, the DNA is TGCGCCAGCAGCCAAGATGAAGAGGCGATCTGGGGCTACACCTTC.

With regard to this clone: Mismatch with germline at one junction end may stem from a read error. V gene TRBV7-7 combines with J gene TRBJ1-4; the D is unclear. This CDR3 is built from 15 residues. Per germline, CDR1 SSHAT and CDR2 FNYEAQ (reference sequence). The DNA of the CDR3 is TGTGCTAGCAGCTTAGGCCGGGATAGAGATGAAAAACTGTTTTTT. This gives the protein CASSLGRDRDEKLFF.

V and J are TRBV5-6 and TRBJ2-5; 8 nucleotides agree with TRBD1. Per germline, CDR1 SGHDT and CDR2 YYEEEE. V dropped 5 bases and J dropped 4; count of bases not matched to a gene: 13. The CDR3 extends over 16 amino acids. Here the CDR3 DNA reads TGTGCCAGCAGTTGGAGCACGACAGGGGATGGAGAGACCCAGTACTTC. Encoded protein: CASSWSTTGDGETQYF.

V and J are TRBV7-2 and TRBJ2-7, with a weak D call TRBD2 (6 bases). CDR1 and CDR2 (germline): SGHTA, FQGNSA. The CDR3 loop spans 17 amino acids. V dropped 4 bases and J dropped 1 base, with 20 bases sitting between them. CDR3 region: CASSSEGWFAASYEQYF. The CDR3 bases are TGTGCCAGCAGCTCGGAGGGATGGTTCGCTGCTTCCTACGAGCAGTACTTC.

In its sample, this clone was seen once. J is TRBJ2-1 and V is TRBV27, with D uncertain. CDR1 and CDR2 (germline): MNHEY, SMNVEV (reference sequence). The CDR3 loop spans 13 amino acids. Trimming removed 3 bases from V and 6 bases from J, with 9 bases in between. The CDR3 protein is CASSLSFLNEQFF. Written as DNA, the CDR3 is TGTGCCAGCAGTTTGAGCTTTCTCAATGAGCAGTTCTTC.

The V and J genes are TRBV30 and TRBJ2-3, with 15 bases fitting TRBD2. The CDR3 consists of 19 residues. Germline V gene data show CDR1 as GTSNPN and CDR2 as SVGIG (reference sequence). V shed 2 bases, J shed 2 bases, and the junction held 11 bases outside the gene matches. The CDR3 spells CAWSFGGLAGGPHTDTQYF. DNA for the CDR3: TGTGCCTGGAGTTTTGGGGGACTAGCGGGGGGACCCCACACAGATACGCAGTATTTT.

This chain joins TRBV7-9 and TRBJ1-5, with D tentatively TRBD1 (6 bases). V lost 1 base and J lost 10, with 11 bases in between. Germline V lookup: CDR1 SEHNR, CDR2 FQNEAQ (reference sequence). There are 13 residues in the CDR3. Here the CDR3 reads CASSLVQGQPQHF. CDR3 bases: TGTGCCAGCAGCTTAGTCCAGGGACAACCCCAGCATTTT.

For this clone: The limits of the CDR3 on the DNA are not certain, so only TCRdb's listed CDR3 is given. The rearrangement joins TRBV21-1 to TRBJ2-6; the D call in the table, TRBD1, was not verified against the DNA. TRBV21-1 constitutes a pseudogene. Inclusive of both ends, the CDR3 amounts to 17 amino acids. Here the CDR3 reads CASSWGQGACGANVLTF.

This clone showed up just a few times. This chain connects TRBV6-6 to TRBJ1-4; the D is unclear. This CDR3 spans 15 amino acids. Germline CDR1 is MNHNY and CDR2 is SVGAGI (reference sequence). With 0 bases removed from V and 3 bases from J, the gap between germline ends came to 8 bases. In nucleotides, the CDR3 is TGTGCCAGCAGTTACTCGGGCAAGGCTAATGAAAAACTGTTTTTT. This encodes CASSYSGKANEKLFF.

The chain couples TRBV10-2 to TRBJ2-1, with 8 bases identical to TRBD2. CDR3 length: 15 amino acids. In germline, CDR1 is WSHSY, CDR2 SAAADI. With V trimmed by 2 bases and J by 7 bases, 7 bases remained unmatched. This chain's CDR3 is CASSEAGGGRNEQFF. The CDR3 DNA reads as TGCGCCAGCAGTGAGGCCGGCGGGGGGAGGAATGAGCAGTTCTTC.

This chain links TRBV5-4 with TRBJ2-5; D gene unclear. Germline CDR1 is SGHNT and CDR2 is YYREEE (reference sequence). Trimming removed 5 bases at V and 1 base at J, with 9 bases between. This CDR3 comprises 13 residues. CDR3 loop: CASRRSPQETQYF. In nucleotides, the CDR3 is TGTGCCAGCAGACGGAGCCCCCAAGAGACCCAGTACTTC.

The chain couples TRBV7-6 to TRBJ1-6; D gene ambiguous. Germline values: CDR1 SGHVS, CDR2 FNYEAQ. The CDR3 has 13 residues. V was shortened by 5 bases and J by 7 bases, with 9 bases between the two germline ends. Here the CDR3 reads CASSPQYNSPLHF. The CDR3 coding sequence is TGTGCCAGCAGCCCACAGTACAATTCACCCCTCCACTTT. Filled out from reference TRBV7-6 and TRBJ1-6, the complete variable domain reads GAGVSQSPRYKVTKRGQDVALRCDPISGHVSLYWYRQALGQGPEFLTYFNYEAQQDKSGLPNDRFSAERPEGSISTLTIQRTEQRDSAMYRCASSPQYNSPLHFGNGTRLTVT.

The rearrangement joins TRBV28 to TRBJ1-4; maybe TRBD1 (6 bases). Trimming cost V 5 bases and J 8 bases, with 12 bases left between them. CDR3 size: 13 residues. From germline, CDR1 is MDHEN and CDR2 SYDVKM. The CDR3 DNA sequence: TGTGCCAGCAGTAGCGGGGGCTGGGAAAAACTGTTTTTT. This sequence encodes CASSSGGWEKLFF.

This chain's CDR3 is CASSSGQGTYYGYTF. For the CDR3, the DNA is TGCGCCAGCAGCTCCGGGCAGGGAACCTATTATGGCTACACCTTC. This chain links TRBV5-1 with TRBJ1-2; TRBD1 might be the D (5 bases). The CDR3 covers 15 residues. The germline CDR1 and CDR2 sequences are SGHRS and YFSETQ. V shed 3 bases and J shed 5 bases, with 17 bases lying between them.

The chain links TRBV9 to TRBJ2-1, with 10 bases that match TRBD1. Per germline, CDR1 SGDLS and CDR2 YYNGEE. This CDR3 has 15 amino acids. V lost 0 bases and J lost 7; bases outside the gene matches: 4. The CDR3 DNA reads as TGTGCCAGCAGCGTAGGGGGGACAGGGGCAAATGAGCAGTTCTTC. Its protein product is CASSVGGTGANEQFF.

CDR3 sequence (DNA): TGTGCCAGCAGCCAAGATGGGGGACAGGGGTTCTCCTACGAGCAGTACTTC. This translates into CASSQDGGQGFSYEQYF. The V call is TRBV4-2, the J call TRBJ2-7, with 10 bases matching TRBD1. Germline V gives CDR1 LGHNA, CDR2 YNFKEQ. Trimming took 0 bases from V and 0 from J; bases not matched to a gene: 5. CDR3 length: 17 amino acids.

This clone was observed a few times. The chain links TRBV6-1 to TRBJ1-3, with D tentatively TRBD1 (5 bases). The V gene lost 11 bases and the J gene lost 0 bases, with 14 bases spanning the gap. Germline CDR1 and CDR2: MNHNS and SASEGT. The CDR3 has 14 residues. This CDR3 reads CAAKPGHSGNTIYF. CDR3 sequence (DNA): TGTGCCGCAAAACCAGGACACTCTGGAAACACCATATATTTT.

This clone was detected a few times. The chain has TRBV4-3 and TRBJ2-2, with D maybe TRBD2 (5 bases). This CDR3 is 17 amino acids long. Trimming removed 3 bases at V and 5 bases at J, with 19 bases between. In germline, CDR1 is LGHNA, CDR2 YSLEER. Here the CDR3 reads CASSQFPADRGTGELFF. CDR3 in DNA: TGCGCCAGCAGCCAGTTTCCAGCGGACCGGGGAACCGGGGAGCTGTTTTTT.

The V call is TRBV27, the J call TRBJ2-2; possibly TRBD1 for D (6 bases). The germline CDR1 and CDR2 sequences are MNHEY and SMNVEV (reference sequence). V was pared by 6 bases and J by 4 bases, with 15 bases between. This CDR3 is built from 15 residues. CDR3 amino acids: CASRWGQGVTGELFF. CDR3 sequence (DNA): TGTGCCAGCAGGTGGGGGCAGGGAGTCACCGGGGAGCTGTTTTTT.

The gene calls are TRBV11-2 and TRBJ2-7, with no clear D. The CDR3 runs to 13 residues. Germline CDR1 is SGHAT and CDR2 is FQNNGV. V lost 1 base, J lost 5 bases, and 9 bases lay in between. The CDR3: CASSLGFSDEQYF. The CDR3 coding sequence is TGTGCCAGCAGCTTAGGCTTTTCGGACGAGCAGTACTTC.

The chain has TRBV28 and TRBJ2-5; 7 bases are shared with TRBD2. V lost 4 bases to trimming and J lost 3 bases; unmatched junction nucleotides: 2. Germline lookup yields CDR1 MDHEN and CDR2 SYDVKM. The CDR3 runs to 13 residues. The CDR3 loop is CASSWAGEETQYF. The CDR3 DNA sequence: TGTGCCAGCAGTTGGGCGGGGGAAGAGACCCAGTACTTC.

This sequence joins TRBV28 and TRBJ1-5, with 7 bases lining up with TRBD1. The germline V gene has CDR1 MDHEN and CDR2 SYDVKM. J gave up 0 bases and V 7 bases, and 9 bases lay outside the gene matches. The CDR3 length is 16 residues. CDR3 residues: CASTEGTAYSNQPQHF. For the CDR3, the DNA is TGTGCCAGCACTGAAGGGACAGCATATAGCAATCAGCCCCAGCATTTT.